The 6 T cell receptor beta chains given below trace back to one sample, sequenced in a study of naive and memory T cell subsets. For blood and skin samples, reverse transcription used TCR alpha and beta constant primers. In TCRdb, the 5' RACE reads were re-called with MiXCR into one record per CDR3 protein. The table includes over 20,000 distinct CDR3 sequences, approximately 22% detected once. Whole blood, roughly 2.5 ml, came from adult healthy volunteers. Source of these receptors: a female donor in good health.

This clonotype was observed at least ten times. The rearrangement uses TRBV4-1 and TRBJ2-7, with D possibly called TRBD1 or TRBD2 (5 bases each). Germline CDR1 and CDR2: MGHRA and YSYEKL. With 1 base removed from V and 1 base from J, the gap between germline ends came to 11 bases. The CDR3 has 15 amino acids. The CDR3 is CASSQAEGLSYEQYF. The CDR3, as DNA: TGCGCCAGCAGCCAAGCCGAGGGGCTTTCCTACGAGCAGTACTTC.

On this clonotype: This could be a read error, since a much larger clone is one nucleotide away. This chain connects TRBV29-1 to TRBJ2-1; no definite D call. The tail of the sequence fits TRBJ2-7 better, so the J call may be wrong. The CDR3 is 12 amino acids. From germline, CDR1 is SQVTM and CDR2 ANQGSEA. The CDR3 here is CSVVVSYNEQYF. In DNA form, the CDR3 reads TGCAGCGTTGTGGTCTCCTACAATGAGCAGTACTTC.

The chain has TRBV3-1 and TRBJ2-1; 10 nucleotides match TRBD2. The trim removed 1 base at V and 5 bases at J, leaving 5 bases unmatched. CDR1 and CDR2 (germline): LGHDT, YNNKEL (reference sequence). This CDR3 is 16 amino acids long. The CDR3 coding sequence is TGTGCCAGCAGCCAAGCCGGACTAGCGGATCACAATGAGCAGTTCTTC. The encoded protein is CASSQAGLADHNEQFF.

V usage is TRBV4-3 and J usage is TRBJ1-1; D unresolved. V lost 1 base to trimming and J lost 3 bases, with 15 bases between them. The CDR3 spans 16 residues. Germline-derived CDR1 and CDR2 are LGHNA and YSLEER. The CDR3 here is CASSQGGIVRDTEAFF. The CDR3 region has the DNA TGCGCCAGCAGCCAAGGGGGAATTGTGAGGGACACTGAAGCTTTCTTT.

In its sample, this clonotype was seen a few times. The chain couples TRBV27 to TRBJ2-7; 8 bases fit TRBD2. The CDR3 spans 14 residues. The ends lost 7 bases at V and 6 bases at J; junction bases unmatched: 11. Per germline, CDR1 MNHEY and CDR2 SMNVEV (reference sequence). The CDR3 is CASTSGSKAGEQYF. CDR3 DNA: TGTGCCAGCACAAGCGGGAGCAAGGCCGGCGAGCAGTACTTC.

This clonotype was seen many times. This rearrangement joins TRBV29-1 to TRBJ2-3; D unclear. V was cut by 7 bases and J by 1 base, with 9 bases left in between. Germline loops: CDR1 SQVTM, CDR2 ANQGSEA. There are 12 residues in the CDR3. CDR3 in amino acids: CSASDGTDTQYF. The CDR3 nucleotides are TGCAGCGCTTCGGACGGCACAGATACGCAGTATTTT.